The present entry profiles one T cell receptor beta chain with its context. Among the patients, aged 18 to 65, hyperthyroidism was newly diagnosed and had lasted under 2 months. The data belong to a study of T cells in Graves' hyperthyroidism and ophthalmopathy. The source material, RNA transcripts, was used to amplify TCR beta CDR3 regions. HTBI primers drove first-round RT-PCR of the TCR CDR3. Each CDR3 protein gets one entry after TCRdb re-called the multiplex PCR reads with MiXCR. The repertoire consists of fewer than 45,000 distinct CDR3 sequences, with around half occurring once and the leading ten covering approximately 6.2%. Germline V gives CDR1 SGHRS, CDR2 YFSETQ. The CDR3 has 13 amino acids. The V end lost 3 bases, the J end lost 2 bases, and 8 bases lay between the germline ends.

The source of this sequence is a woman between 50 and 59 years old with Graves' hyperthyroidism that later progressed to Graves' ophthalmopathy. The specimen sequenced was blood. The V call is TRBV5-1, the J call TRBJ2-5; the D is unclear. The CDR3 loop is CASSWDSQETQYF. The CDR3 bases are TGCGCCAGCAGCTGGGATAGTCAAGAGACCCAGTACTTC. Using reference TRBV5-1 and TRBJ2-5 for the parts outside the CDR3, the full variable domain is KAGVTQTPRYLIKTRGQQVTLSCSPISGHRSVSWYQQTPGQGLQFLFEYFSETQRNKGNFPGRFSGRQFSNSRSEMNVSTLELGDSALYLCASSWDSQETQYFGPGTRLLVL.